This is a list of T cell receptor beta chains from one sample in a study of blood T cell repertoires in COVID-19. Sequencing was performed with immunoSEQ multiplex PCR; in TCRdb, only in-frame clones are kept and a portion is missing. The repertoire consists of around 230,000 clones, with about 91% occurring once and the leading ten covering roughly 2.5%. The sequencing sample was made of PBMCs or T cells enriched from blood (not recorded which). The source of these receptors is a middle-aged woman with acute COVID-19. The CDR3 runs from the conserved cysteine through the conserved F or W. D genes are given only for firm matches. Expanded clones are given a class, and other clones once, few, many or no size at all.

CDR3 length	clone size	V gene	D gene	J gene	CDR3 protein	CDR3 DNA
16	-	TRBV9	-	TRBJ1-1	CASSVALNQGTTEAFF	TGTGCCAGCAGCGTAGCTCTGAATCAGGGGACCACTGAAGCTTTCTTT
15	-	TRBV5-1	TRBD1	TRBJ2-1	CASSLEGTAYNEQFF	TGCGCCAGCAGCTTGGAGGGGACAGCATACAATGAGCAGTTCTTC
14	-	TRBV10-2	TRBD2	TRBJ2-2	CASRSGGGPGELFF	TGCGCCAGCAGGTCGGGGGGAGGGCCCGGGGAGCTGTTTTTT
13	-	TRBV5-6	TRBD1	TRBJ2-3	CASSLGLTGPQYF	TGTGCCAGCAGCTTGGGTCTGACAGGGCCCCAGTATTTT
13	many	TRBV2	TRBD1	TRBJ2-1	CASSRDSPNEQFF	TGTGCCTCCAGTCGGGACAGCCCCAATGAGCAGTTCTTC
12	-	TRBV5-4	-	TRBJ1-6	CASSFANSPLHF	TGTGCCAGCAGCTTTGCGAATTCACCCCTCCACTTT
11	-	TRBV15	-	TRBJ1-2	CATSRETRQTF	TGTGCCACCAGCAGAGAGACACGGCAGACCTTC
13	-	TRBV10-3	-	TRBJ2-5	CAIRVDGRETQYF	TGTGCCATCAGGGTGGATGGGAGGGAGACCCAGTACTTC
15	-	TRBV5-1	TRBD2	TRBJ2-1	CASSPSAGGYNEQFF	TGCGCCAGCAGCCCCTCGGCGGGGGGATACAATGAGCAGTTCTTC
15	-	TRBV19	TRBD2	TRBJ2-3	CASNRLAFSTDTQYF	TGTGCCAGTAACCGACTAGCTTTTAGCACAGATACGCAGTATTTT
15	-	TRBV10-3	TRBD1	TRBJ1-6	CAISLMTGDNSPLHF	TGTGCCATCAGCTTGATGACAGGGGATAATTCACCCCTCCACTTT
14	-	TRBV5-8	-	TRBJ1-5	CASSFTRENQPQHF	TGTGCCAGCAGCTTTACGAGGGAAAATCAGCCCCAGCATTTT
16	-	TRBV12-5	-	TRBJ1-2	CASGLDPVPGGYGYTF	TGTGCTAGTGGTTTGGACCCGGTTCCAGGAGGCTATGGCTACACCTTC
12	-	TRBV5-4	-	TRBJ1-2	CASSDRNYGYTF	TGTGCCAGCTCAGACAGGAACTATGGCTACACCTTC
13	-	TRBV29-1	-	TRBJ2-1	CSSLGAVHNEQFF	TGCAGCTCCCTGGGGGCGGTCCACAATGAGCAGTTCTTC
14	-	TRBV7-2	TRBD1	TRBJ2-7	CASSLNRGLYEQYF	TGTGCCAGCAGCTTAAACAGGGGGCTTTACGAGCAGTACTTC
13	-	TRBV4-2	-	TRBJ2-7	CASSRSPAYEQYF	TGTGCCAGCAGCCGATCTCCAGCCTACGAGCAGTACTTC
16	once	TRBV7-8	TRBD1	TRBJ2-4	CASSTGQGRAKNIQYF	TGTGCCAGCAGCACCGGACAGGGTCGGGCCAAAAACATTCAGTACTTC
14	-	TRBV6-1	-	TRBJ1-6	CASSEAAYNSPLHF	TGTGCCAGCAGTGAGGCCGCCTATAATTCACCCCTCCACTTT
15	-	TRBV30	-	TRBJ2-2	CAWSVEGARTGELFF	TGTGCCTGGAGCGTGGAGGGGGCGAGAACCGGGGAGCTGTTTTTT
18	-	TRBV5-6	-	TRBJ2-1	CASSLGLPFGDLYNEQFF	TGTGCCAGCAGCTTGGGCCTCCCTTTCGGGGATTTATACAATGAGCAGTTCTTC
12	-	TRBV30	-	TRBJ1-3	CAFPDSGNTIYF	TGTGCCTTCCCGGACAGCGGAAACACCATATATTTT
15	-	TRBV3-1/TRBV3-2	TRBD2	TRBJ2-7	CASSHSGGGSYEQYF	TGTGCCAGCAGCCATAGCGGGGGGGGCTCCTACGAGCAGTACTTC
14	-	TRBV2	TRBD1	TRBJ1-1	CASSVGQGETEAFF	TGTGCCAGCAGTGTGGGACAGGGGGAAACTGAAGCTTTCTTT
13	once	TRBV5-1	-	TRBJ2-7	CASSLSQAHEQYF	TGCGCCAGCAGCTTAAGTCAGGCTCACGAGCAGTACTTC